This entry concerns a single T cell receptor (beta chain). The primer mix had 60 Vbeta and 13 Jbeta primers. Assay used: immunoSEQ multiplex PCR; TCRdb lists only in-frame clones, some missing. The table records 70,000 to 95,000 clones, around 75% of them present only once. The sample comes from a study of cytomegalovirus exposure and HLA in healthy donors. This clonotype was sampled from a man in his forties or fifties in good health and CMV-seronegative. Sequenced: PBMCs.

The CDR3 spells CASSSGQGFSYEQYF. DNA for the CDR3: TGTGCCAGCAGTTCGGGACAGGGGTTCTCCTACGAGCAGTACTTC. The chain uses TRBV27 and TRBJ2-7; 10 nucleotides align to TRBD1. This CDR3 contains 15 residues. Germline loops: CDR1 MNHEY, CDR2 SMNVEV (reference sequence). Trimming at V came to 4 bases and at J to 0 bases, leaving 3 bases not matched to a gene.